This is a list of T cell receptor beta chains from one sample in a study of blood T cell repertoires in COVID-19. Clones were sequenced by immunoSEQ multiplex PCR, and TCRdb holds only the in-frame ones, with some missing. The sample lists 97,000 or so clones, approximately 92% seen once, with roughly 4.2% in the top ten. Material: peripheral blood. Receptors were obtained from a young man with acute or convalescent COVID-19. The CDR3 runs from the conserved cysteine through the conserved F or W. D genes are given only for firm matches. Rows give clone size only sometimes, using once, few, many, or a class for an expanded clone.

NA | TRBJ2-3 | TRBV9 | NA | TGTGCCAGCAGTTTGGCCAGTCAAAGCACAGATACGCAGTATTTT | CASSLASQSTDTQYF
NA | TRBJ1-2 | TRBV30 | NA | TGTGCCTGGACCCTGACAGCCGACCTAGGGTATGGCTACACCTTC | CAWTLTADLGYGYTF
few | TRBJ1-1 | TRBV2 | TRBD1 | TGTGCCAGCAGGCGGACAGGGCGCTACACTGAAGCTTTCTTT | CASRRTGRYTEAFF
NA | TRBJ2-3 | TRBV29-1 | TRBD1 | TGCAGCGTTGGGGGACAGGGAGAGGATACGCAGTATTTT | CSVGGQGEDTQYF
NA | TRBJ2-3 | TRBV18 | NA | TGTGCCAGCTCACCTCCGGGCGGGAGCACAGATACGCAGTATTTT | CASSPPGGSTDTQYF
NA | TRBJ2-4 | TRBV15 | TRBD1 | TGTGCCACCAGCAGAGAGGGGACAGCGCTAGCCAAAAACATTCAGTACTTC | CATSREGTALAKNIQYF
NA | TRBJ1-1 | TRBV5-1 | NA | TGCGCCAGCAGCTTGAAGGGGCTCGGCACTGAAGCTTTCTTT | CASSLKGLGTEAFF
NA | TRBJ2-3 | TRBV11-2 | TRBD2 | TGTGCCAGCAGCTATAGGGCCAGCGGGGGGGCAAGAAGCACAGATACGCAGTATTTT | CASSYRASGGARSTDTQYF
NA | TRBJ2-1 | TRBV4-2 | NA | TGTGCCAGCAGCCAAGATTACGCAGGGTCCAATGAGCAGTTCTTC | CASSQDYAGSNEQFF
NA | TRBJ2-7 | TRBV25-1 | TRBD2 | TGTGCCAGCAGTGATCCCCCCGGGGCCGGGGGGGAGCAGTACTTC | CASSDPPGAGGEQYF
NA | TRBJ1-2 | TRBV30 | TRBD1 | TGTGCCTGGAGCCTCCACCGACAGGGGGAAGATGGCTACACCTTC | CAWSLHRQGEDGYTF
NA | TRBJ1-6 | TRBV6-1 | NA | TGTGCCAGCAGTGAAGTTCGCGGGGCTAATTCACCCCTCCACTTT | CASSEVRGANSPLHF
once | TRBJ2-3 | TRBV5-1 | NA | TGCGCCAGCAGCTTGACTTATCCTAACACAGATACGCAGTATTTT | CASSLTYPNTDTQYF
NA | TRBJ1-6 | TRBV16 | NA | TGTGCCAGCAGCCCACTCGGGAAGGAATCACCCCTCCACTTT | CASSPLGKESPLHF
NA | TRBJ1-2 | TRBV6-5 | NA | TGTGCCAGCACCGAACAGTCTAACTATGGCTACACCTTC | CASTEQSNYGYTF
NA | TRBJ1-2 | TRBV27 | NA | TGTGCCAGCAGTTTTCAAGTGGCGAACGGTCGACAGATTCTTGGGGGCTACACCTTC | CASSFQVANGRQILGGYTF
NA | TRBJ1-3 | TRBV15 | NA | TGTGCCACCAGCAGAGATTATGCGGTCTCTGGAAACACCATATATTTT | CATSRDYAVSGNTIYF
NA | TRBJ1-2 | TRBV28 | TRBD1 | TGTGCCAGCAGCCACGGACAGGGGGTAGGCTATGGCTACACCTTC | CASSHGQGVGYGYTF
NA | TRBJ1-1 | TRBV20-1 | NA | TGCAGTGCTAGTGGCGGGGTGGAAGCTTTCTTT | CSASGGVEAFF
NA | TRBJ2-7 | TRBV19 | TRBD1 | TGTGCCAGTAGCATATCTGACAGGGGCTACTACGAGCAGTACTTC | CASSISDRGYYEQYF
NA | TRBJ1-2 | TRBV14 | NA | TGTGCCAGCAGCCTCCGCTTAACAGGGTCAGGTGGCTACACCTTC | CASSLRLTGSGGYTF